The rows below give T cell receptor beta chains drawn from one sample of a study of T cells in Graves' hyperthyroidism and ophthalmopathy. TCRdb reprocessed the multiplex PCR reads via MiXCR and lists one record per CDR3 protein. This sample has approximately 610,000 distinct CDR3 sequences; over 12% occur once, and the top ten carry roughly 4.5%. The sequencing sample was made of blood. These receptors came from a woman aged 35 to 49 with Graves' ophthalmopathy. CDR3s include the opening cysteine and the closing phenylalanine or tryptophan. The D gene is left open where the match is weak. Only some rows state a clone size, as once, few, many or a class for expanded clones.

>TRBV12-3/TRBV12-4|TRBJ2-7|TRBD2|many|17
TGTGCCAGCAGTTTTTCTCCTAGCGGGAGGGCCAGCCACGAGCAGTACTTC
CASSFSPSGRASHEQYF
>TRBV28|TRBJ1-4|NA|many|15
TGTGCCAGCAGTCCTCAGGGAGGTCAAAATGAAAAACTGTTTTTT
CASSPQGGQNEKLFF
>TRBV20-1|TRBJ1-5|TRBD1|many|13
TGCAGTGCCATCGGGACAGGCAGACAGCCCCAGCATTTT
CSAIGTGRQPQHF
>TRBV12-3/TRBV12-4|TRBJ1-2|TRBD1|many|16
TGTGCCAGCAGTTTGGCGTTCGGAGGGGGCGTTGATGGCTACACCTTC
CASSLAFGGGVDGYTF
>TRBV24-1|TRBJ1-5|NA|many|16
TGTGCCACCAGTGGGGCGGAGGGGATTCTGGGTCAGCCCCAGCATTTT
CATSGAEGILGQPQHF
>TRBV6-2/TRBV6-3|TRBJ2-7|TRBD1|NA|14
TGTGCCAGCAGTTACTCCGGGCAGGGGGACGAGCAGTACTTC
CASSYSGQGDEQYF
>TRBV28|TRBJ1-5|NA|NA|14
TGTGCCAGCAGTAGTGTGCAGATGAATCAGCCCCAGCATTTT
CASSSVQMNQPQHF
>TRBV5-1|TRBJ2-2|NA|many|15
TGCGCCAGCAGCTTTGGTCAGCTGAACACCGGGGAGCTGTTTTTT
CASSFGQLNTGELFF
>TRBV5-1|TRBJ2-5|NA|many|15
TGCGCCAGCAGTGTCCTCTCTAGCGAGAAAGAGACCCAGTACTTC
CASSVLSSEKETQYF
>TRBV20-1|TRBJ2-5|NA|many|14
TGCAGTGCTAGTACCCGGGAGACACGGGAGACCCAGTACTTC
CSASTRETRETQYF
>TRBV12-5|TRBJ1-5|NA|many|11
TGTGCTAGTGGTTCTGAAGAGCCCCAGCATTTT
CASGSEEPQHF
>TRBV10-3|TRBJ2-2|NA|many|13
TGTGCCATCAGTGAGCGAGGGACCGGGGAGCTGTTTTTT
CAISERGTGELFF
>TRBV6-5|TRBJ1-1|NA|many|13
TGTGCCAGCATTATTCGAGGGGCCACTGAAGCTTTCTTT
CASIIRGATEAFF
>TRBV11-1|TRBJ2-1|NA|NA|15
TGTGCCAGCAGCTTACTAGCGTTTCCCTACAATGAGCAGTTCTTC
CASSLLAFPYNEQFF
>TRBV28|TRBJ1-1|NA|many|15
TGTGCCAGCAGTTTATGGCTGGGGAGGAACACTGAAGCTTTCTTT
CASSLWLGRNTEAFF
>TRBV12-3/TRBV12-4|TRBJ1-1|NA|few|15
TGTGCCAGCAGTTTAGTACTGGGTCCGAACACTGAAGCTTTCTTT
CASSLVLGPNTEAFF
>TRBV6-5|TRBJ1-3|NA|NA|16
TGTGCCAGCAGTTATCTGGGAGGGTCCCTTGGAAACACCATATATTTT
CASSYLGGSLGNTIYF
>TRBV5-4|TRBJ2-2|TRBD1|NA|21
TGTGCCAGCAGCTTGGGGGGACGGGACAGTGGACGAAACTCAAACACCGGGGAGCTGTTTTTT
CASSLGGRDSGRNSNTGELFF
>TRBV6-1|TRBJ1-6|TRBD1|many|14
TGTGCCAGCAGGGAGACAGGGGAATATTCACCCCTCCACTTT
CASRETGEYSPLHF
>TRBV5-1|TRBJ2-5|NA|many|12
TGTGCCAGCAGCTTATTGCGGGAGACCCAGTACTTC
CASSLLRETQYF
>TRBV12-3/TRBV12-4|TRBJ1-1|TRBD1|few|15
TGTGCCAGCAGGAGCAAGGACAGGGTGAACACTGAAGCTTTCTTT
CASRSKDRVNTEAFF
>TRBV9|TRBJ2-7|TRBD2|few|15
TGTGCCAGCAGCGTAGAAGGGACTAGCGCCTACGAGCAGTACTTC
CASSVEGTSAYEQYF
>TRBV2|TRBJ1-1|TRBD1|many|14
TGTGCCAGCTTAAATCAGGGGGCCAACACTGAAGCTTTCTTT
CASLNQGANTEAFF
>TRBV6-1|TRBJ1-5|NA|many|14
TGTGCCAGCAGTAAAGGTGGGGAAGTTCCGCCCCAGCATTTT
CASSKGGEVPPQHF
>TRBV20-1|TRBJ2-5|NA|many|12
TGCAGTGCTAGAGTCTTAGAAGAGACCCAGTACTTC
CSARVLEETQYF
>TRBV10-1|TRBJ2-2|TRBD1|NA|15
TGCGCCAGCAGCGTCCGACAGGGTGACACCGGGGAGCTGTTTTTT
CASSVRQGDTGELFF
>TRBV7-2|TRBJ1-5|TRBD1|many|14
TGTGCCAGCAGCGAACAGGGGGGGAACCAGCCCCAGCATTTT
CASSEQGGNQPQHF
>TRBV9|TRBJ1-1|NA|many|13
TGTGCCAGCAGCGTAGCTTCGGGGACTGAAGCTTTCTTT
CASSVASGTEAFF
>TRBV29-1|TRBJ2-1|TRBD2|NA|15
TGCGGCGTTGAGGACCCGGGGGGACTAGGGGCTGAGCAGTTCTTC
CGVEDPGGLGAEQFF
>TRBV19|TRBJ2-2|NA|few|16
TGTGCCAGTAGTATTGGTTTCGCAGCGAACACCGGGGAGCTGTTTTTT
CASSIGFAANTGELFF
>TRBV27|TRBJ1-2|NA|many|15
TGTGCCAGCAGTTTGGAAAAAGGGGCGGCGGATGGCTACACCTTC
CASSLEKGAADGYTF
>TRBV2|TRBJ2-5|NA|many|13
TGTGCCAGCGGGGCGACGTACCAAGAGACCCAGTACTTC
CASGATYQETQYF
>TRBV7-8|TRBJ1-2|NA|many|17
TGTGCCAGCAGCTTGTCACCTCCTACGAGTTTGAACTATGGCTACACCTTC
CASSLSPPTSLNYGYTF
>TRBV6-2/TRBV6-3|TRBJ2-2|TRBD2|NA|17
TGTGCCAGCAGTTATCTTGGACTAGCGGGAGGGTACGGGGAGCTGTTTTTT
CASSYLGLAGGYGELFF
>TRBV19|TRBJ1-5|TRBD1|many|15
TGTGCCAGTAGCGCCGGGACAGGGGGTCATCAGCCCCAGCATTTT
CASSAGTGGHQPQHF
>TRBV19|TRBJ1-6|NA|few|15
TGTGCCAGTAGTCCAGGACAGTATTTTAATTCACCCCTCCACTTT
CASSPGQYFNSPLHF
>TRBV30|TRBJ2-7|NA|few|12
TGTGCCTGGAGTACCCAGGGCTACGAGCAGTACTTC
CAWSTQGYEQYF
>TRBV20-1|TRBJ1-1|NA|many|16
TGCAGTGCAGATGGGGGGACCGACGGCATGAACACTGAAGCTTTCTTT
CSADGGTDGMNTEAFF
>TRBV5-6|TRBJ2-7|NA|many|13
TGTGCCAGCAGCTGGGACCAGACCTACGAGCAGTACTTC
CASSWDQTYEQYF
>TRBV6-5|TRBJ1-5|NA|many|14
TGTGCCAGCAGTTATCGGAAGTTCGATCAGCCCCAGCATTTT
CASSYRKFDQPQHF
>TRBV4-1|TRBJ1-2|TRBD1|few|16
TGCGCCAGCAGCCAACACGGGACAGACAGGAACTATGGCTACACCTTC
CASSQHGTDRNYGYTF
>TRBV6-1|TRBJ2-7|NA|many|15
TGTGCCAGCAGTGGTCTGGTGGGACCCTCCTACGAGCAGTACTTC
CASSGLVGPSYEQYF
>TRBV5-1|TRBJ2-7|TRBD1|many|16
TGCGCCAGCAGCCCGGTTCGGGACAGCCTTCCGGACGAGCAGTACTTC
CASSPVRDSLPDEQYF
>TRBV5-1|TRBJ2-2|NA|NA|15
TGCGCCAGCAGCTTTAATAGCGGGAACACCGGGGAGCTGTTTTTT
CASSFNSGNTGELFF
>TRBV5-1|TRBJ2-7|NA|few|14
TGCGCCAGCACCCGAGGGGACGGGACCTACGAGCAGTACTTC
CASTRGDGTYEQYF
>TRBV6-5|TRBJ1-2|NA|many|14
TGTGCCAGCAGTTATGTTGGAGAAACCTATGGCTACACCTTC
CASSYVGETYGYTF
>TRBV12-3/TRBV12-4|TRBJ1-5|NA|NA|13
TGTACCAGCAGTTCCAGAGAAGGACAGCCCCAGCATTTC
CTSSSREGQPQHF